This T cell receptor beta chain comes out of a study of cytomegalovirus exposure and HLA in healthy donors. Study conclusions and caveats: Researchers counted some 150 TCR beta chains as cytomegalovirus-associated. Later, an analysis showed that TCR beta chains associated with HLA were more clonally expanded than others that were equally common.

Missing from this donor's record is the CMV serostatus. Trimming removed 3 bases from V and 2 bases from J; junction bases left unmatched: 11. CDR1 is MDHEN, CDR2 SYDVKM, per germline. CDR3 size: 17 residues. Comments on this clone: Its specificity is not known.

Primers for the PCR totalled 60 Vbeta and 13 Jbeta. Clones were sequenced by immunoSEQ multiplex PCR, and TCRdb holds only the in-frame ones, with some missing. The sample holds over 200,000 clones, 85% seen once. This receptor was identified in a human donor in good health. V and J are TRBV28 and TRBJ2-7; 9 nucleotides align to TRBD1. The material sequenced was PBMCs. CDR3 loop: CASSFGIGTGTPYEQYF. For the CDR3, the DNA is TGTGCCAGCAGTTTCGGAATTGGGACAGGGACCCCCTACGAGCAGTACTTC.